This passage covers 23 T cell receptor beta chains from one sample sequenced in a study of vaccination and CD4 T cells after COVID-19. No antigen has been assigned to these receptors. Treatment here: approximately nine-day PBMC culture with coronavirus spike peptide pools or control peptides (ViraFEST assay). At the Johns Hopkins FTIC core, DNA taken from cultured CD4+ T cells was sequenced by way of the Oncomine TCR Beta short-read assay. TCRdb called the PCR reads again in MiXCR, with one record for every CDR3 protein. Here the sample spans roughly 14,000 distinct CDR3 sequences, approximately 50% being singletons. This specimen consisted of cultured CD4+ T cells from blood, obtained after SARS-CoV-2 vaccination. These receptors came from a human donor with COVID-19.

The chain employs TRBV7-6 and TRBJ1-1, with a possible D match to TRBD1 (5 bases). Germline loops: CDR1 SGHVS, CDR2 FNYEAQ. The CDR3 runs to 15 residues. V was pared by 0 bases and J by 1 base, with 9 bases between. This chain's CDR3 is CASSLAGPWNTEAFF. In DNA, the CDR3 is TGTGCCAGCAGCTTAGCGGGACCCTGGAACACTGAAGCTTTCTTT.

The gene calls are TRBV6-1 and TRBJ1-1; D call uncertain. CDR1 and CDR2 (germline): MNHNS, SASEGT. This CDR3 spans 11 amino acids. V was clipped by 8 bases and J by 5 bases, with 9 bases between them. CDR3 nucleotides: TGTGCCAGCCGACATATAACTGAAGCTTTCTTT. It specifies CASRHITEAFF.

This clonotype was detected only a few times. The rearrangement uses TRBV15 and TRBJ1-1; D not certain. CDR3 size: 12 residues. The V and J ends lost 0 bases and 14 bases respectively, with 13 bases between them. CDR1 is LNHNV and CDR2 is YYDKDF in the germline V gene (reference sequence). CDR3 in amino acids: CATSRDNRVSFF. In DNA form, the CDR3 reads TGTGCCACCAGCAGAGATAACCGGGTCTCGTTCTTT.

CDR3 loop: CASTNRGTEAFF. The CDR3 nucleotides are TGTGCCAGCACAAACAGGGGCACTGAAGCTTTCTTT. This chain uses TRBV12-3 or TRBV12-4 with TRBJ1-1; TRBD1 aligns across 7 bases. The length of the CDR3 is 12 residues. With V trimmed by 7 bases and J by 4 bases, 3 bases remained unmatched.

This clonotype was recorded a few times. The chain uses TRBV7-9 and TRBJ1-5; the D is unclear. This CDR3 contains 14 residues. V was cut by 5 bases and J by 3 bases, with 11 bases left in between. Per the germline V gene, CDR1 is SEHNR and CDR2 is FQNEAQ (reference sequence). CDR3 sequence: CASSATQVNQPQHF. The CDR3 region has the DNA TGTGCCAGCAGCGCAACGCAGGTCAATCAGCCCCAGCATTTT.

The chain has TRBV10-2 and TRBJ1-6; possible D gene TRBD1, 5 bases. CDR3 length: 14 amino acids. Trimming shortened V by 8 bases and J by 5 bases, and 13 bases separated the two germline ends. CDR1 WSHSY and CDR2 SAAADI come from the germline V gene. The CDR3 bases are TGCGCCAGCGGACCTACAGGCGATAATTCACCCCTCCACTTT. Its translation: CASGPTGDNSPLHF.

The CDR3 spells CASSSPGPNTISNQPQHF. The CDR3 coding sequence is TGTGCCAGCAGCTCACCGGGACCGAATACAATTAGCAATCAGCCCCAGCATTTT. V usage is TRBV11-3 and J usage is TRBJ1-5; TRBD1 might be the D (5 bases). Per germline, CDR1 SGHNT and CDR2 YENEEA. The CDR3 length is 18 residues. Trimming took off 4 bases at V and 0 bases at J, with 19 bases between the two ends. The whole variable domain, remainder taken from reference TRBV11-3 and TRBJ1-5, is EAGVVQSPRYKIIEKKQPVAFWCNPISGHNTLYWYLQNLGQGPELLIRYENEEAVDDSQLPKDRFSAERLKGVDSTLKIQPAELGDSAVYLCASSSPGPNTISNQPQHFGDGTRLSIL.

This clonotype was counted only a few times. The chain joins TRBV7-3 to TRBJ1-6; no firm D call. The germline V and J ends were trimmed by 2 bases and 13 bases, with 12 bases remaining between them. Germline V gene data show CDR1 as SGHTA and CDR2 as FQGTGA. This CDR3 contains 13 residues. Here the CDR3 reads CASSLGNGTPLHF. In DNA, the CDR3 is TGTGCCAGCAGCTTAGGCAACGGAACGCCCCTCCACTTT. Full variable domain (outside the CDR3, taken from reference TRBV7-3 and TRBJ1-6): GAGVSQTPSNKVTEKGKYVELRCDPISGHTALYWYRQSLGQGPEFLIYFQGTGAADDSGLPNDRFFAVRPEGSVSTLKIQRTERGDSAVYLCASSLGNGTPLHFGNGTRLTVT.

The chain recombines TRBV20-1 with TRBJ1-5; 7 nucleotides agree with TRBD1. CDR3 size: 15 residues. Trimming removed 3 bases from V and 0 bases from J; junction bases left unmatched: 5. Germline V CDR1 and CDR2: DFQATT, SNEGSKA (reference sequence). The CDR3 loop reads CSASPRGRSNQPQHF. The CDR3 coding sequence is TGCAGTGCTAGTCCGAGGGGGCGTAGCAATCAGCCCCAGCATTTT.

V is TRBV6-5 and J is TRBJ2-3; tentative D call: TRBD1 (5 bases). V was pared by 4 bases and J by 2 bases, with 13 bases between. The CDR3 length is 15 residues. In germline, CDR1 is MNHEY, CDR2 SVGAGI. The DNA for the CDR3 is TGTGCCAGCAGTTCAGGGCAGGCGGACACAGATACGCAGTATTTT. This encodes CASSSGQADTDTQYF.

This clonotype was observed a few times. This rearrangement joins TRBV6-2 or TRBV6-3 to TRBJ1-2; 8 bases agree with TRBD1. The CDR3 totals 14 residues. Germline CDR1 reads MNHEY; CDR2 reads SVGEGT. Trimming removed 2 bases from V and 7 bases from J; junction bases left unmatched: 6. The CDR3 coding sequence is TGTGCCAGCAGTTACCAGGGGGCGCTTGCTGGCTACACCTTC. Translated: CASSYQGALAGYTF.

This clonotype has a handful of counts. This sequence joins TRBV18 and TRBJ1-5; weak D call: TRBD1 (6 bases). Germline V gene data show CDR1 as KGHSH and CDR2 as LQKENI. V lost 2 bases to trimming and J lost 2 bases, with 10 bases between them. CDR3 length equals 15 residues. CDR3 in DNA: TGTGCCAGCTCACCAGACCCAGGGGGCAATCAGCCCCAGCATTTT. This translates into CASSPDPGGNQPQHF.

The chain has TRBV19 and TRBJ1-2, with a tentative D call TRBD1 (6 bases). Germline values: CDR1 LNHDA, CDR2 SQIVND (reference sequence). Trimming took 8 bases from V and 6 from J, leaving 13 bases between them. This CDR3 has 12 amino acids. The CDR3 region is CASEQGGNGYTF. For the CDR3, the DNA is TGTGCCAGTGAACAGGGCGGCAATGGCTACACCTTC.

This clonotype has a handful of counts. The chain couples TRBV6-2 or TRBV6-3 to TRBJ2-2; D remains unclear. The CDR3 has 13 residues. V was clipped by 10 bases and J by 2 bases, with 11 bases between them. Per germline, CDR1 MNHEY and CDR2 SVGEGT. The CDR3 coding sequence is TGTGCCATCCTGATACAAAACACCGGGGAGCTGTTTTTT. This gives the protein CAILIQNTGELFF.

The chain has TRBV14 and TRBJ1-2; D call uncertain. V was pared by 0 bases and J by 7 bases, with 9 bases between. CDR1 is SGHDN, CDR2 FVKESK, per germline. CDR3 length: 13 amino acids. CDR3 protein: CASSQEGGPGYTF. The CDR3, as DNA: TGTGCCAGCAGCCAAGAGGGAGGGCCTGGCTACACCTTC.

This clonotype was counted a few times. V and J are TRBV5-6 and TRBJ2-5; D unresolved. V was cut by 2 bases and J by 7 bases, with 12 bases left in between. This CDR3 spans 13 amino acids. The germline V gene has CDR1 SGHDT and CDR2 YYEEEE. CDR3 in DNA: TGTGCCAGCAGCTTACCTGGGGTGGCGACCCAGTACTTC. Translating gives CASSLPGVATQYF. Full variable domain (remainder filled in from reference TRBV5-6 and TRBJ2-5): DAGVTQSPTHLIKTRGQQVTLRCSPKSGHDTVSWYQQALGQGPQFIFQYYEEEERQRGNFPDRFSGHQFPNYSSELNVNALLLGDSALYLCASSLPGVATQYFGPGTRLLVL.

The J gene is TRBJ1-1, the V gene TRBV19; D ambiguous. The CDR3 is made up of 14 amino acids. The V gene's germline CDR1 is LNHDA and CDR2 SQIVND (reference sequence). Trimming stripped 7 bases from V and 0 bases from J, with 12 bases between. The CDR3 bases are TGTGCCAGTAAGGGCCTGAGCATGAACACTGAAGCTTTCTTT. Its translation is CASKGLSMNTEAFF.

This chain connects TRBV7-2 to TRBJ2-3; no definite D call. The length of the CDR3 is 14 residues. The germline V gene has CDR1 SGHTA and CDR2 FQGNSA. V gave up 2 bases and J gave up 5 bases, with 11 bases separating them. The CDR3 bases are TGTGCCAGCAGCTTACTAGTCTTCGTAGATACGCAGTATTTT. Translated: CASSLLVFVDTQYF.

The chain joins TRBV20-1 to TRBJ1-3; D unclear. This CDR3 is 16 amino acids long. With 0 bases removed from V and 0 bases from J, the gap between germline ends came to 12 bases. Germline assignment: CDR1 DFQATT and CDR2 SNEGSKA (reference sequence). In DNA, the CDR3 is TGCAGTGCTAGAGAAAGCCTCAGACTCTCTGGAAACACCATATATTTT. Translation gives CSARESLRLSGNTIYF.

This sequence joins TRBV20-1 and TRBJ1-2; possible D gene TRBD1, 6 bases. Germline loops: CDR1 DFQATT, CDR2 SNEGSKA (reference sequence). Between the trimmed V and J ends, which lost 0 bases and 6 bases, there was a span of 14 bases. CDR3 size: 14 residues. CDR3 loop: CSARDPTGKDGYTF. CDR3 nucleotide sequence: TGCAGTGCTAGAGACCCGACAGGAAAGGATGGCTACACCTTC.

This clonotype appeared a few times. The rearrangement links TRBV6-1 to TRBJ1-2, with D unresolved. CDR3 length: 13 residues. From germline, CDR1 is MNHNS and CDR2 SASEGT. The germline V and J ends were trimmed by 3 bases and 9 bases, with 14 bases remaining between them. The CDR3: CASSDGVRTRYTF. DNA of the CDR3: TGTGCCAGCAGTGATGGGGTCCGAACGCGCTACACCTTC.

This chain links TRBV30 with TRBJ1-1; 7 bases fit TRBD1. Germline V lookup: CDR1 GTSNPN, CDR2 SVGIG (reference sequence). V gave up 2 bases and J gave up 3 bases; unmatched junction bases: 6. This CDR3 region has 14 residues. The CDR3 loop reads CAWSQGGSDTEAFF. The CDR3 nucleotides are TGTGCCTGGAGTCAGGGGGGGTCGGACACTGAAGCTTTCTTT.

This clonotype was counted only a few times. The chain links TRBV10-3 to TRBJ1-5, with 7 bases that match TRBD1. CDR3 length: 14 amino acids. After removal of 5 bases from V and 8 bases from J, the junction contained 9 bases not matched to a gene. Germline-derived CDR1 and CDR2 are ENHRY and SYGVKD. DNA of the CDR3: TGTGCCATCAGTCAGACAGGGCGATCTGAGCCCCAGCATTTT. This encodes CAISQTGRSEPQHF.